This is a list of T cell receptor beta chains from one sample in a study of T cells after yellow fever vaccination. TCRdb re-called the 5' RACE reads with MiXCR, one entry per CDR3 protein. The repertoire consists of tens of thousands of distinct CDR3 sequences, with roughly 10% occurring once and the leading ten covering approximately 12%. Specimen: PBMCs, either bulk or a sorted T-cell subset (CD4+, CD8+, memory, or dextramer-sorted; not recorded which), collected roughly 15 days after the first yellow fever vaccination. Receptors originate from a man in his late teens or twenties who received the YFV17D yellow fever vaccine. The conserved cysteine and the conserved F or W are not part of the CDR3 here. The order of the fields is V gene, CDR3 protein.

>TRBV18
ASSAGTGVSNYGYT
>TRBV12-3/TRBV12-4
ASSLKGEPGIEQY
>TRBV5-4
ASSFAQGVRETQY
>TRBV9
ASSPRGSGGPTDTQY
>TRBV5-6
ASSFRQGASETQY
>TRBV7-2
ASSFSGGEYNEQF
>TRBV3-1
ASSRGQHQNTEAF
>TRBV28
ASSLYASSYNEQF
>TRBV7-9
ASSRRRAGETQY
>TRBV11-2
ASSPKRTSGGAPETQY
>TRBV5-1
ASSLLTGTDTQY
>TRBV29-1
SVVWGQTHTGELF
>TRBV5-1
ASHAGTDTQY
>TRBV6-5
ASSYSVNSGVRELF
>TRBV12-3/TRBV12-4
ASNRDRPGNTIY
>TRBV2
TCSSTSGPTLTKVGELF
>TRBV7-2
ASSPYGGDRGYT
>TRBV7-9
ASRLQVIPSSNEQF
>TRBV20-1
SAATGGSSQPQH
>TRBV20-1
SAPLRDRGYQPQH
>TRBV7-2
ASSRDRNNYGYT
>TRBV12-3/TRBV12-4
ASSRPGQGIGELF
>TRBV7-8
ASTQRRGKTQY
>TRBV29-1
SVEWQYGYT
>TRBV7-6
ASSLSTVSGNTIY
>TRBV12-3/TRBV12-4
ASSFLSGGYT
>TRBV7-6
ASSPGLAGDSTDTQY
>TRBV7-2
ASSLVQGGTGELF
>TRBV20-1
SARDWGQGLNQPQH